The 32 T cell receptor beta chains below come from one sample, sequenced in a study of metastatic and nonmetastatic thyroid tumors. Patients underwent thyroid surgery, and none had received any treatment before it. TCRdb re-processed the PCR reads through MiXCR. Among about 40,000 clones listed, roughly 17% were seen once. Sequencing was done on a sample of tumor tissue. The receptor set was obtained from a female donor with papillary thyroid cancer or a benign thyroid nodule (not recorded which). Some clones in this sample may be carry-over from other donors' samples.

This clone was seen at least ten times. The gene calls are TRBV20-1 and TRBJ1-5; D may be TRBD1 (5 bases). This CDR3 has 14 amino acids. CDR1 is DFQATT and CDR2 is SNEGSKA in the germline V gene (reference sequence). With 1 base removed from V and 8 bases from J, the gap between germline ends came to 15 bases. CDR3 nucleotides: TGCAGTGCTAGAGGCGGGGACCTCAGAAAGCCCCAGCATTTT. It codes for CSARGGDLRKPQHF.

This clone has at least ten counts. V gene TRBV7-6 combines with J gene TRBJ2-5; D not certain. Germline CDR1 reads SGHVS; CDR2 reads FNYEAQ. CDR3 length equals 13 residues. Trimming pared 4 bases from V and 4 bases from J, leaving 10 bases between. CDR3 sequence: CASSSPGLETQYF. As DNA, the CDR3 is TGTGCCAGCAGCTCCCCCGGGCTAGAGACCCAGTACTTC.

This clone was detected many times. The rearrangement links TRBV19 to TRBJ1-4; possibly TRBD1 for D (5 bases). CDR1 and CDR2 from the germline V gene are LNHDA and SQIVND (reference sequence). V lost 9 bases and J 7 bases, leaving 24 bases between the germline ends. CDR3 length: 16 residues. This CDR3 reads CASAGTWNGLGEKLFF. CDR3 nucleotide sequence: TGTGCCAGCGCCGGGACGTGGAATGGCTTAGGTGAAAAACTGTTTTTT.

This clone is medium-sized (0.01 to 0.1%) in the sample. This chain joins TRBV5-1 and TRBJ2-7; 8 bases are shared with TRBD2. The CDR3 totals 15 residues. Germline V gene data show CDR1 as SGHRS and CDR2 as YFSETQ. V lost 1 base, J lost 2 bases, and 5 bases stayed unmatched. The CDR3 nucleotides read TGCGCCAGCAGCTTGAGAGCGGGGGCAACCTACGAGCAGTACTTC. As protein: CASSLRAGATYEQYF.

This clone was observed at least ten times. The chain has TRBV18 and TRBJ2-3, with 9 bases identical to TRBD1. Germline V CDR1 and CDR2: KGHSH, LQKENI. Trimming cost V 4 bases and J 3 bases; bases outside gene matches: 8. The CDR3 has 16 residues. The CDR3 region is CASSLLQGASTDTQYF. In nucleotides, the CDR3 is TGTGCCAGCTCACTATTACAGGGGGCGAGTACAGATACGCAGTATTTT.

As for this clone: A read error may produce the germline difference seen at one junction end. The chain joins TRBV12-3 or TRBV12-4 to TRBJ1-5; D is ambiguous. The CDR3 loop spans 14 amino acids. The CDR3 sequence: CASSFRFMRQPKHF. The CDR3, as DNA: TGTGCCAGCAGTTTCAGGTTTATGAGGCAGCCCAAGCATTTT.

This clone was observed a handful of times. The chain links TRBV5-4 to TRBJ2-5, with D possibly TRBD1 on 5 matching bases. V gave up 1 base and J gave up 0 bases, with 10 bases separating them. The length of the CDR3 is 15 residues. Germline V CDR1 and CDR2: SGHNT, YYREEE (reference sequence). The CDR3 reads CASSLYPRDQETQYF. DNA of the CDR3: TGTGCCAGCAGCTTGTACCCCAGGGACCAAGAGACCCAGTACTTC.

The CDR3 nucleotides read TGTGCCAGCAGTAGGACATGGGTCCAACGCGGGGAGCTGTTTTTT. Amino acid sequence: CASSRTWVQRGELFF. The chain recombines TRBV6-4 with TRBJ2-2, with D possibly being TRBD1 (5 bases). This CDR3 region has 15 residues. Trimming shortened V by 5 bases and J by 7 bases, and 17 bases separated the two germline ends. Germline values: CDR1 MRHNA, CDR2 SNTAGT.

The rearrangement joins TRBV4-1 to TRBJ1-1, with a possible D match to TRBD1 (5 bases). Between the trimmed V and J ends, which lost 2 bases and 3 bases, there was a span of 19 bases. Germline CDR1 MGHRA, CDR2 YSYEKL. This CDR3 comprises 17 residues. The CDR3 loop is CASSQIQGLRIDTEAFF. The CDR3 DNA is TGCGCCAGCAGCCAAATCCAGGGACTGAGGATTGACACTGAAGCTTTCTTT.

The rearrangement uses TRBV20-1 and TRBJ1-6, with TRBD1 identical over 7 bases. CDR3 length: 16 residues. After removal of 5 bases from V and 5 bases from J, the junction contained 12 bases not matched to a gene. CDR1 DFQATT and CDR2 SNEGSKA come from the germline V gene (reference sequence). CDR3 amino acids: CSAPLPGTDHNSPLHF. The CDR3 region has the DNA TGCAGTGCTCCACTCCCCGGGACAGATCATAATTCACCCCTCCACTTT.

This clone was seen repeatedly, ten times or more. The V gene is TRBV4-3, the J gene TRBJ2-7, with TRBD1 as a possible D gene (7 bases). Germline-derived CDR1 and CDR2 are LGHNA and YSLEER. The length of the CDR3 is 15 residues. V lost 3 bases and J lost 7, with 19 bases in between. CDR3 nucleotide sequence: TGCGCCAGCAGCCAGGGAGCAGGGGGGACTTTTGAGCAGTACTTC. Translated: CASSQGAGGTFEQYF.

This clone was counted between two and nine times. This may come from a read error, since a much larger clone is one base off. This chain joins TRBV7-2 and TRBJ2-7; 7 bases align to TRBD1. V dropped 4 bases and J dropped 12; count of bases not matched to a gene: 9. Germline values: CDR1 SGHTA, CDR2 FQGNSA. The CDR3 is 12 amino acids. Written as DNA, the CDR3 is TGTGCCAGCAGCTCCCGGGACAGCCGTTTGTACTTC. This encodes CASSSRDSRLYF.

Concerning this clone: This sequence may be a read error, since a much larger clone differs from it by one base. V usage is TRBV5-4 and J usage is TRBJ1-2; 7 nucleotides match TRBD1. J was trimmed by 4 bases and V by 5 bases; bases with no gene match: 8. The CDR3 extends over 14 amino acids. Germline values: CDR1 SGHNT, CDR2 YYREEE (reference sequence). The CDR3 is CASRRDSGLYGYTF. CDR3 nucleotide sequence: TGTGCCAGCAGAAGGGACAGTGGGCTCTATGGCTACACCTTC. Using reference TRBV5-4 and TRBJ1-2 for the parts outside the CDR3, the full variable domain is ETGVTQSPTHLIKTRGQQVTLRCSSQSGHNTVSWYQQALGQGPQFIFQYYREEENGRGNFPPRFSGLQFPNYSSELNVNALELDDSALYLCASRRDSGLYGYTFGSGTRLTVV.

This clone was counted many times. The chain combines TRBV24-1 with TRBJ2-5; a weak D match, TRBD2 (5 bases). V lost 4 bases and J lost 0, with 8 bases in between. This CDR3 spans 14 amino acids. The germline CDR1 and CDR2 sequences are KGHDR and SFDVKD. Here the CDR3 reads CATSEAGNQETQYF. DNA of the CDR3: TGTGCCACCAGTGAGGCCGGGAACCAAGAGACCCAGTACTTC.

This clone was recorded many times. This chain links TRBV12-3 or TRBV12-4 with TRBJ1-1, with D perhaps matching TRBD1 (5 bases). V was shortened by 1 base and J by 2 bases, with 17 bases between the two germline ends. This CDR3 region has 17 residues. CDR3 sequence (DNA): TGTGCCAGCAGTTTAGAGGCGGCAGGGTACCGAAACACTGAAGCTTTCTTT. Its protein is CASSLEAAGYRNTEAFF.

There are many counts of this clone. V is TRBV20-1 and J is TRBJ2-1, with a weak D call TRBD2 (6 bases). The V end was cut by 6 bases, the J end by 7 bases, with 16 bases between. This CDR3 has 13 residues. CDR1 is DFQATT, CDR2 SNEGSKA, per germline (reference sequence). The chain's CDR3 is CSAIAVYTNEQFF. The CDR3 nucleotides are TGCAGTGCCATAGCGGTTTACACTAATGAGCAGTTCTTC.

Details on this clone: This may be a read error: a much more frequent sequence differs by one nucleotide. The V and J genes are TRBV5-1 and TRBJ2-3; TRBD1 aligns across 8 bases. Germline-derived CDR1 and CDR2 are SGHRS and YFSETQ. The CDR3 contains 13 residues. CDR3 sequence: CASSRIQGDTQCF. CDR3 bases: TGCGCCAGCAGCCGTATACAGGGGGATACGCAGTGTTTT.

This clone showed up many times. In the same sample, other DNA sequences code for this CDR3. The chain is built from TRBV19 and TRBJ1-2, with 8 bases lining up with TRBD1. Looked up from germline, CDR1 is LNHDA and CDR2 is SQIVND (reference sequence). V dropped 10 bases and J dropped 2; count of bases not matched to a gene: 12. The CDR3 is 15 residues long. CDR3 DNA sequence: TGTGCCACCTACCAAAGGGGACAGGAAAACTATGGCTACACCTTC. It translates to CATYQRGQENYGYTF.

This clone was picked up many times. The chain has TRBV12-5 and TRBJ2-2; the match to TRBD2 covers 13 bases. CDR3 length: 18 amino acids. Germline V gene lookup returns CDR1 LGHNT and CDR2 FRNRAP. V gave up 1 base and J gave up 6 bases; unmatched junction bases: 8. The CDR3 loop reads CASGLAGLAGVWAGELFF. CDR3 nucleotide sequence: TGTGCTAGTGGTTTGGCCGGACTAGCGGGAGTTTGGGCCGGGGAGCTGTTTTTT.

This clone was recorded many times. The V call is TRBV12-3 or TRBV12-4, the J call TRBJ1-5; D is perhaps TRBD1 (6 bases). This CDR3 region has 14 residues. V was trimmed by 6 bases and J by 2 bases, leaving 11 bases between them. The DNA for the CDR3 is TGTGCCAGCAGGTCCGGGGGCGGCAATCAGCCCCAGCATTTT. This translates into CASRSGGGNQPQHF.

This clone was recorded a few times. One end of the junction is discordant with germline, which a read error may explain. The rearrangement joins TRBV19 to TRBJ2-2, with TRBD2 as a possible D gene (5 bases). Per germline, CDR1 LNHDA and CDR2 SQIVND (reference sequence). The CDR3 covers 13 residues. CDR3 sequence (DNA): TGTGCCAGTAGTATGGGTCATACCGGGGATCTGTTTTTT. This sequence encodes CASSMGHTGDLFF. The whole variable domain, filled in from reference TRBV19 and TRBJ2-2, reads DGGITQSPKYLFRKEGQNVTLSCEQNLNHDAMYWYRQDPGQGLRLIYYSQIVNDFQKGDIAEGYSVSREKKESFPLTVTSAQKNPTAFYLCASSMGHTGDLFFGEGSRLTVL.

The rearrangement uses TRBV30 and TRBJ2-7; D is perhaps TRBD2 (6 bases). Germline assignment: CDR1 GTSNPN and CDR2 SVGIG (reference sequence). The CDR3 is 13 residues long. The V end lost 5 bases, the J end lost 3 bases, and 14 bases lay between the germline ends. The CDR3 nucleotides read TGTGCCTGGGATGGCGGGGCAGGCTACGAGCAGTACTTC. It translates to CAWDGGAGYEQYF.

This clone was seen many times. This chain uses TRBV6-1 with TRBJ2-2; the D gene is possibly TRBD2 (6 bases). CDR3 length: 15 amino acids. V shed 7 bases and J shed 0 bases, with 12 bases lying between them. Germline V gene sequence: CDR1 MNHNS, CDR2 SASEGT. CDR3 coding DNA: TGTGCCAGCACACCGGGACTGTCGAACACCGGGGAGCTGTTTTTT. Encoded protein: CASTPGLSNTGELFF.

This clone was counted at least ten times. The V call is TRBV5-1, the J call TRBJ2-7; D uncertain. Trimming took off 0 bases at V and 3 bases at J, with 13 bases between the two ends. The CDR3 is made up of 15 amino acids. CDR1 SGHRS and CDR2 YFSETQ come from the germline V gene. The CDR3 loop reads CASSLVSRSDYEQYF. DNA of the CDR3: TGCGCCAGCAGCTTGGTTAGCAGGTCGGACTACGAGCAGTACTTC.

Details on this clone: This may arise from a read error, as a much more abundant clone is one base away. The same CDR3 is also encoded by other DNA sequences in this sample. The chain couples TRBV4-2 to TRBJ1-1; weak D call: TRBD1 (5 bases). CDR3 size: 15 residues. Germline lookup yields CDR1 LGHNA and CDR2 YNFKEQ. V gave up 4 bases and J gave up 4 bases, with 16 bases separating them. The DNA of the CDR3 is TGTGCCAGCAGCCGTGACCAGGGAAGGTCCACTGAAGCTTTCTTT. Translation: CASSRDQGRSTEAFF.

This clone came up a few times. A much larger clone differs by one base, so this may be a read error. CDR3 DNA sequence: TGTGCCAGCAGTGATAAGTGTAAGGGCTACAATGAGCAGTTCTTC. It encodes CASSDKCKGYNEQFF. The rearrangement joins TRBV2 to TRBJ2-1; D gene uncertain. The V gene lost 3 bases and the J gene lost 3 bases, with 12 bases spanning the gap. Germline V lookup: CDR1 SNHLY, CDR2 FYNNEI. CDR3 length equals 15 residues.

This clone occurred many times. The V and J genes are TRBV10-1 and TRBJ2-1; TRBD2 is a possible D gene (5 bases). Germline V gives CDR1 WNHNN, CDR2 SYGVQD (reference sequence). V lost 5 bases and J lost 5, with 13 bases in between. The CDR3 covers 14 residues. The CDR3 region has the DNA TGCGCCAGCAGTCCCGGAGGCTTGAACAATGAGCAGTTCTTC. Protein: CASSPGGLNNEQFF.

This clone was counted many times. J is TRBJ2-2 and V is TRBV14; the D is unclear. This CDR3 is built from 16 residues. The germline V and J ends were trimmed by 0 bases and 5 bases, with 13 bases remaining between them. Looked up from germline, CDR1 is SGHDN and CDR2 is FVKESK. The CDR3: CASSQDFHLGTGELFF. CDR3 nucleotide sequence: TGTGCCAGCAGCCAAGATTTCCATTTAGGGACCGGGGAGCTGTTTTTT.

On this clone: This sequence may be a read error, since a much larger clone differs from it by one base. This sample also contains other DNA sequences that code for the same CDR3. The chain combines TRBV5-6 with TRBJ2-1; no clear D. CDR1 and CDR2 (germline): SGHDT, YYEEEE. The CDR3 has 15 amino acids. Trimming cost V 2 bases and J 3 bases, with 12 bases left between them. CDR3 sequence (DNA): TGTGCCAGCAGCTTTAGTGGGATAAGCTACAATGAGCAGTTCTTC. Protein sequence: CASSFSGISYNEQFF.

This chain joins TRBV5-6 and TRBJ2-3, with 9 positions matching TRBD2. The CDR3 sequence is 18 residues long. Germline loops: CDR1 SGHDT, CDR2 YYEEEE. The junction had 20 bases not matched to a gene; V was cut back by 8 bases and J by 4 bases. The CDR3 sequence: CASWGASGKLSPPDTQYF. The CDR3 DNA sequence: TGTGCCAGTTGGGGGGCTAGCGGGAAGTTAAGCCCTCCAGATACGCAGTATTTT.

This clone was counted ten times or more. The gene calls are TRBV9 and TRBJ2-6, with 7 bases matching TRBD1. The CDR3 covers 17 residues. Germline V gives CDR1 SGDLS, CDR2 YYNGEE. Trimming removed 4 bases from V and 7 bases from J; junction bases left unmatched: 14. CDR3 protein: CASSPRDSFSRANVLTF. CDR3 DNA: TGTGCCAGCAGCCCCCGGGACAGCTTCTCTCGAGCCAACGTCCTGACTTTC.

This clone was seen ten or more times. CDR3 protein: CASSELRGSYNEQFF. The DNA for the CDR3 is TGTGCCAGCAGTGAACTGCGGGGGTCCTACAATGAGCAGTTCTTC. This chain connects TRBV2 to TRBJ2-1; TRBD2 matches 7 bases. This CDR3 is built from 15 residues. Per the germline V gene, CDR1 is SNHLY and CDR2 is FYNNEI. V shed 2 bases, J shed 1 base, and the junction held 2 bases outside the gene matches.